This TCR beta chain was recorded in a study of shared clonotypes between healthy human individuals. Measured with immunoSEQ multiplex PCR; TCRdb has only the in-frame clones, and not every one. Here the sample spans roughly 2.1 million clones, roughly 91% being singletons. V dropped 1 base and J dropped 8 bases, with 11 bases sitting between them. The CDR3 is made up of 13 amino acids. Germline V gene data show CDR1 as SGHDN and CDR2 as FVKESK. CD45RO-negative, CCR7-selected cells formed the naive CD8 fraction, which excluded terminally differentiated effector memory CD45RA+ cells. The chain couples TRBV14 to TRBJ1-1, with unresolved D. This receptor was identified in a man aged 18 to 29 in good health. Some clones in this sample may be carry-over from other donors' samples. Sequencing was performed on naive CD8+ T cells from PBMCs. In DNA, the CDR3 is TGTGCCAGCAGCCAAGTTTCGGGTTCGGAAGCTTTCTTT. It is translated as CASSQVSGSEAFF.